This T cell receptor beta chain comes out of a study of blood T cells in healthy people across ages. Every donor provided around 9.3 milliliters of peripheral blood. Per individual sample, total RNA of at least 5 micrograms was extracted. Broader study findings: Per million T cells, TCR beta diversity dropped about linearly as age rose.

The CDR3 spans 15 residues. A single count supports this clonotype. Its specificity is unknown. With a J-beta primer mix and a sample-barcoded 5' primer, a second PCR ran about 7 to 12 cycles. Each TCR beta cDNA got a 12-nucleotide random molecular identifier. TCRdb used MiXCR to reprocess the 5' RACE reads, holding one entry per CDR3 protein. The sample contains about 2 million distinct CDR3 sequences, about 50% of which appear only once. This TCR came from a woman between 40 and 55 years old in good health. The chain has TRBV21-1 and TRBJ2-7. TRBV21-1 represents a pseudogene. The sequenced sample was blood. The CDR3 here is CASSKVCSSYYEQYF. CDR3 coding DNA: TGTGCCAGCAGCAAAGTGTGTTCAAGTTACTACGAGCAGTACTTC.